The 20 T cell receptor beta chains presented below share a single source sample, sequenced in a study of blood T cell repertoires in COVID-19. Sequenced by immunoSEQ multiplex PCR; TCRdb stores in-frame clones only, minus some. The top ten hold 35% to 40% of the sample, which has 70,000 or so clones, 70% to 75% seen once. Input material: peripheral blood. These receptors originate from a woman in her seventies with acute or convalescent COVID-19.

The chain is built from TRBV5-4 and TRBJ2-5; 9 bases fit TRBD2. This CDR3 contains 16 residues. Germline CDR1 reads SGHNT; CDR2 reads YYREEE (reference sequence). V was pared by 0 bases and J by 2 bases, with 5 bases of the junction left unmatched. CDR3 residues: CASSLDSGRTQETQYF. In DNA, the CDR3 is TGTGCCAGCAGCTTGGATAGCGGGAGAACACAAGAGACCCAGTACTTC.

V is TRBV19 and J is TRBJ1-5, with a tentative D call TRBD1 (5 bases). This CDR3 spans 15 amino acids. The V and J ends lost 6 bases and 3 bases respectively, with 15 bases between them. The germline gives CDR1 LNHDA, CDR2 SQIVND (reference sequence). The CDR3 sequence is CASSNPNRYNQPQHF. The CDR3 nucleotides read TGTGCCAGTAGCAATCCTAACAGGTACAATCAGCCCCAGCATTTT.

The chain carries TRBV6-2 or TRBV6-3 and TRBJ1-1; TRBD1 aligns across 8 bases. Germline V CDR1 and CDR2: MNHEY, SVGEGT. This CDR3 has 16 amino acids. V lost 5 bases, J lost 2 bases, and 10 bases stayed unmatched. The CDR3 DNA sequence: TGTGCCAGCAGTCGATACGGACAGGGAAAAAACACTGAAGCTTTCTTT. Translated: CASSRYGQGKNTEAFF.

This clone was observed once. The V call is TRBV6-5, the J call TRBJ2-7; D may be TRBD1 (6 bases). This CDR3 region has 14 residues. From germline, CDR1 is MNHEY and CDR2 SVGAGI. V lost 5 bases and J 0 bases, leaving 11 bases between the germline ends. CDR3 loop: CASSRDIYSYEQYF. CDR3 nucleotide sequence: TGTGCCAGCAGTCGGGACATATACTCCTACGAGCAGTACTTC.

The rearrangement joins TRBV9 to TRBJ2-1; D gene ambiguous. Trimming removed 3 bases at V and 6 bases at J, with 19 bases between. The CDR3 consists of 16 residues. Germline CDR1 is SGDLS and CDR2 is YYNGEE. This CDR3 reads CASSETDFLARNEQFF. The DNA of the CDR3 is TGTGCCAGCAGCGAGACCGACTTTTTGGCGCGCAATGAGCAGTTCTTC. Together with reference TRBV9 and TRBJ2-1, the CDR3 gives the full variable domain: DSGVTQTPKHLITATGQRVTLRCSPRSGDLSVYWYQQSLDQGLQFLIQYYNGEERAKGNILERFSAQQFPDLHSELNLSSLELGDSALYFCASSETDFLARNEQFFGPGTRLTVL.

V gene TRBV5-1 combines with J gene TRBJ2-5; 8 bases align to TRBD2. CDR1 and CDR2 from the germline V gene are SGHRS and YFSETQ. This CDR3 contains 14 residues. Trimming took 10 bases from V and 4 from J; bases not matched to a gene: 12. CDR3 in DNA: TGCGCCCGCGGGGGCGGGGGGCTTCTAGAGACCCAGTACTTC. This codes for CARGGGGLLETQYF.

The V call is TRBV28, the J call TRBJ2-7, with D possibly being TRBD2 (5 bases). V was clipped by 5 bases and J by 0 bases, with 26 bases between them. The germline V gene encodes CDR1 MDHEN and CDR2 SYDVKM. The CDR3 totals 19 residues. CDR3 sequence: CASSPPGVRTAVSSYEQYF. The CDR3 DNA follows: TGTGCCAGCAGTCCCCCCGGGGTGAGGACCGCAGTCAGCTCCTACGAGCAGTACTTC.

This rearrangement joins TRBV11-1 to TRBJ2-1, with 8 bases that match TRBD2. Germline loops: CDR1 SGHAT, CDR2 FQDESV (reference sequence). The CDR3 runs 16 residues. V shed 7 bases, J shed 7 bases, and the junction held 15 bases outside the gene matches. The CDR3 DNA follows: TGTGCCAGCACACCGGGAGGGGTAGAGAAGTCGAATGAGCAGTTCTTC. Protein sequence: CASTPGGVEKSNEQFF.

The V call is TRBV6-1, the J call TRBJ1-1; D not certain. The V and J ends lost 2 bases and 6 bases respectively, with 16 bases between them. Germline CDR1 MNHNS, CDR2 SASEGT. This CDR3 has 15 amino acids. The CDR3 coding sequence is TGTGCCAGCAGTGAAAGCCCCAACACCGGAGCTGAAGCTTTCTTT. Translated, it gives CASSESPNTGAEAFF.

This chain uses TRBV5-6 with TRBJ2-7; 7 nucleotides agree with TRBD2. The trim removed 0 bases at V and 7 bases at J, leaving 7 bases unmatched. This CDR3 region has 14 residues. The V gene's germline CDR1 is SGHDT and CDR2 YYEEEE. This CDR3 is CASSLEIGGTEQYF. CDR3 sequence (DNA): TGTGCCAGCAGCTTGGAGATCGGGGGGACGGAGCAGTACTTC.

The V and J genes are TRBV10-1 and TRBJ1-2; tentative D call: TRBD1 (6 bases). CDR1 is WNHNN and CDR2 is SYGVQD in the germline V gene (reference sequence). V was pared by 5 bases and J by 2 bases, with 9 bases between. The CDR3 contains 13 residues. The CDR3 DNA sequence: TGCGCCAGCAGTCCCGGGACAAACTATGGCTACACCTTC. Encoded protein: CASSPGTNYGYTF.

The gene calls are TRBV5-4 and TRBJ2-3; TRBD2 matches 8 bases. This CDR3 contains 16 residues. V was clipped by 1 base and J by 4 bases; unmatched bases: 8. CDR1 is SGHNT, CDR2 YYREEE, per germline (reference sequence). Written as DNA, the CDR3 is TGTGCCAGCAGCTTGATACGGGGGGGCGGGGCAGATACGCAGTATTTT. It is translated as CASSLIRGGGADTQYF.

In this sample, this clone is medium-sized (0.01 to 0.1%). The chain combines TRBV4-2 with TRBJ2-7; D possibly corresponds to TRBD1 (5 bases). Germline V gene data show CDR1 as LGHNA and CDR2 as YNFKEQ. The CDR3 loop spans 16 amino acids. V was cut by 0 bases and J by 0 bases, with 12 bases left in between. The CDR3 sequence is CASSQDKYRSSYEQYF. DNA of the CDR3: TGTGCCAGCAGCCAAGATAAGTACAGGAGCTCCTACGAGCAGTACTTC.

In DNA form, the CDR3 reads TGTGCCAGCAGCCCCCGGTGGGGGGACACTGAAGCTTTCTTT. Protein: CASSPRWGDTEAFF. V is TRBV11-2 and J is TRBJ1-1; D is perhaps TRBD1 (5 bases). The CDR3 runs to 14 residues. Germline CDR1 is SGHAT and CDR2 is FQNNGV. V shed 5 bases and J shed 3 bases, with 13 bases lying between them.

CDR3 loop: CASIVSGRSLDEQFF. As DNA, the CDR3 is TGTGCCAGCATCGTAAGCGGGAGGTCTCTGGATGAGCAGTTCTTC. This chain joins TRBV28 and TRBJ2-1, with 9 positions matching TRBD2. Germline CDR1 is MDHEN and CDR2 is SYDVKM. This CDR3 has 15 residues. Unmatched junction bases numbered 12, after V lost 7 bases and J lost 8 bases.

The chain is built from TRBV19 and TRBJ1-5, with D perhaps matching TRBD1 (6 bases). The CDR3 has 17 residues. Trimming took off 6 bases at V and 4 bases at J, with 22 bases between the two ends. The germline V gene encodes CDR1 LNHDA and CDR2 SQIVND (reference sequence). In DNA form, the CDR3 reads TGTGCCAGTAGCCATCAGGGGAGTTTTGTACGGAATCAGCCCCAGCATTTT. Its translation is CASSHQGSFVRNQPQHF.

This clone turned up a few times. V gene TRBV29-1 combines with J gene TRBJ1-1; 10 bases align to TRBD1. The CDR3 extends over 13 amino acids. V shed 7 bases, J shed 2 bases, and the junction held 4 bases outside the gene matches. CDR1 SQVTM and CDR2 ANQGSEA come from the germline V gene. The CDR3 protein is CSARQGANTEAFF. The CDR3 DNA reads TGCAGCGCCCGACAGGGGGCTAACACTGAAGCTTTCTTT.

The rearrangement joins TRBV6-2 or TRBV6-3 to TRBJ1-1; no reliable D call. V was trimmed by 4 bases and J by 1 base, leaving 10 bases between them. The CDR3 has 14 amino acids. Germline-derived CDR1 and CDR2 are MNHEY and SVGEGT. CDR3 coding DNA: TGTGCCAGCAGTTCCATGGGCTCGAACACTGAAGCTTTCTTT. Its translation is CASSSMGSNTEAFF.

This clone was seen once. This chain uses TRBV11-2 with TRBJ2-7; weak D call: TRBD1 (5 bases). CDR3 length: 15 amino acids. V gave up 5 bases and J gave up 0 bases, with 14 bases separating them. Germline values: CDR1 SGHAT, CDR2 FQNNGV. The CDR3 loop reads CASSPLLRGSYEQYF. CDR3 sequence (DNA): TGTGCCAGCAGCCCCCTCTTAAGGGGCTCCTACGAGCAGTACTTC.

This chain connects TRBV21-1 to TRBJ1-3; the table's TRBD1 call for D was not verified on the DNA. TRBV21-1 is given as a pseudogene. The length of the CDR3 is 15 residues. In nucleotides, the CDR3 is TGTGCCAGCAGCGTCCGGACAGTTTCAGGAAACACCATATATTTT. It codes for CASSVRTVSGNTIYF.